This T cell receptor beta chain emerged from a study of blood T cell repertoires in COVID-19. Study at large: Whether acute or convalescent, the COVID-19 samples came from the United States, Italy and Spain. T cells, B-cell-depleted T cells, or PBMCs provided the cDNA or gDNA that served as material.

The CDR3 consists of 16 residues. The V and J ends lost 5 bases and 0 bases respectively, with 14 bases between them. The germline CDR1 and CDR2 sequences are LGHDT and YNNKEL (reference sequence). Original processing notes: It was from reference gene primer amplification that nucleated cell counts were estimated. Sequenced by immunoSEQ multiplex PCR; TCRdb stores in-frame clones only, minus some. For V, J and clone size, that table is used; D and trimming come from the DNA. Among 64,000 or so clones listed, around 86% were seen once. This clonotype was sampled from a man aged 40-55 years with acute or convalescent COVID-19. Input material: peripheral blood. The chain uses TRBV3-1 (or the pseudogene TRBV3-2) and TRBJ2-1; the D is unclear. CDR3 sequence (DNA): TGTGCCAGCAGCGACCAAACAGTGAGCTCCTACAATGAGCAGTTCTTC. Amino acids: CASSDQTVSSYNEQFF.